This TCR beta chain appears in the sequencing data of a study of human T cells and chemical hapten exposure. The template was total RNA from unfractionated whole blood. Attachment of unique molecular identifiers to individual cDNA molecules was performed in the library. TCRdb re-derived calls from the reads in MiXCR, one entry per CDR3 protein. The table records around 120,000 distinct CDR3 sequences, less than 10% of them present only once. This CDR3 is 14 amino acids long. Looked up from germline, CDR1 is SGHDT and CDR2 is YYEEEE. With 5 bases clipped from V and 7 bases from J, the junction kept 8 bases outside the gene matches.

The receptor comes from a human donor in good health. Some clones in this sample may be carry-over from other donors' samples. The V and J genes are TRBV5-6 and TRBJ2-1, with 8 positions matching TRBD2. Sequenced input: whole blood. The chain's CDR3 is CASSIAGRGNEQFF. In nucleotides, the CDR3 is TGTGCCAGCAGTATAGCGGGGAGGGGGAATGAGCAGTTCTTC.